The 2 T cell receptor beta chains listed next were all sequenced from one sample in a study of early T cells in non-severe SARS-CoV-2 infection (dated by TCRdb to the early 2020s). The library came from 5' RACE. TCRdb shows the sequencer as NextSeq 500. Through fastp at Q25 and MiXCR, TCRdb rebuilt clones from the public reads, retaining in-frame beta chains. CDR3 protein duplicates are merged, each entry listing the most common genes and DNA. The sample table lists about 56,000 distinct CDR3 sequences, about 16% of them with a count of one. The ten biggest clones cover about 4% of the sample. The source material was whole blood, sampled at baseline. The receptor set was obtained from an adult who was a healthcare worker with PCR-confirmed SARS-CoV-2 infection or an uninfected control (not recorded which).

The rearrangement joins TRBV2 to TRBJ2-4; D might be TRBD1 (5 bases). Germline V lookup: CDR1 SNHLY, CDR2 FYNNEI. Trimming removed 4 bases from V and 5 bases from J, with 9 bases in between. This CDR3 has 13 amino acids. The CDR3 is CASSVGVQNIQYF. The CDR3 DNA is TGTGCCAGCAGTGTAGGGGTACAAAACATTCAGTACTTC.

This chain connects TRBV21-1 to TRBJ2-7; TRBD2 reflects the table's D call only, with no check against the DNA. TRBV21-1 is listed as a pseudogene. This CDR3 is built from 18 residues. The CDR3 here is CASSKAWTSGGYRHEQYF. The CDR3 DNA reads as TGTGCCAGCAGCAAAGCGTGGACTAGCGGGGGCTATCGGCACGAGCAGTACTTC.